The subject of this entry is one TCR beta chain. Libraries were prepared by immunoSEQ multiplex PCR; TCRdb keeps only in-frame clonotypes and omits some of them. The sample records around 70,000 clones, roughly nine tenths being singletons. The data derive from a study of control samples from healthy donors and cancer patients. V lost 5 bases and J lost 0, with 16 bases in between. This CDR3 has 16 amino acids. Germline V CDR1 and CDR2: GTSNPN, SVGIG (reference sequence). The chain uses TRBV30 and TRBJ1-4; maybe TRBD1 (5 bases). This TCR derives from a woman in her fifties or sixties with colorectal cancer. Sequenced material: PBMCs. The DNA of the CDR3 is TGTGCCTGGCGGGACCCCATACTTGCAACTAATGAAAAACTGTTTTTT. Translating it yields CAWRDPILATNEKLFF.